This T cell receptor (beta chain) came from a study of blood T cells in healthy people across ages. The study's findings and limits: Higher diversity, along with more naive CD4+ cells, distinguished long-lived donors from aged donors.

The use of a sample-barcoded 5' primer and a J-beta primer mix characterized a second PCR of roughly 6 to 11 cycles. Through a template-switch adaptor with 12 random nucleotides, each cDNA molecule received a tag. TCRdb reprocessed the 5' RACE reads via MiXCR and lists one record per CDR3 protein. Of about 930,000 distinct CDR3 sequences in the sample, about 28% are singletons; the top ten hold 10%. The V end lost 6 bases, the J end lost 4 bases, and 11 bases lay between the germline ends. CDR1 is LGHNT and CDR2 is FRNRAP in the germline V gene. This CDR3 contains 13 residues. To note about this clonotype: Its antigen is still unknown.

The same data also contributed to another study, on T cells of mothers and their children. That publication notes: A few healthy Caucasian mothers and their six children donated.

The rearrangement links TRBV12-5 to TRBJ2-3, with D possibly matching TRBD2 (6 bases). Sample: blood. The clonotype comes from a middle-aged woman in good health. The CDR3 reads CASGPGVPDTQYF. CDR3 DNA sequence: TGTGCTAGTGGCCCGGGGGTCCCAGATACGCAGTATTTT.